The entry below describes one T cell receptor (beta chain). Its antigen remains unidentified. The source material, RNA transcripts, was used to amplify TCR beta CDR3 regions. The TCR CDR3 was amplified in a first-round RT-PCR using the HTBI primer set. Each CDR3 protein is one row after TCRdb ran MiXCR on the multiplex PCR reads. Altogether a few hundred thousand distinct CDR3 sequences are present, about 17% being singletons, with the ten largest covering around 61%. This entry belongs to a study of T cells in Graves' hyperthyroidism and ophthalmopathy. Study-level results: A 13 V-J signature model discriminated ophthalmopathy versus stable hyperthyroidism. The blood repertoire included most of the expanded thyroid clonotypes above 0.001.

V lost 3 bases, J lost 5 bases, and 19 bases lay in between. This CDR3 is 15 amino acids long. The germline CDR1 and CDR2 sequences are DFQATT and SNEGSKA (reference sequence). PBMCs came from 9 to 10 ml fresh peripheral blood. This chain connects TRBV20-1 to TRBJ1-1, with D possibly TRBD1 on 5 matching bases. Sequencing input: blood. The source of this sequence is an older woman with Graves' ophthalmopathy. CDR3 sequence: CSASHSRLPGTEAFF. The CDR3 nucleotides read TGCAGTGCTAGTCATAGTAGGCTTCCAGGGACTGAAGCTTTCTTT.